This passage covers 2 T cell receptor beta chains from one sample sequenced in a study of blood T cell repertoires in COVID-19. Some clones are missing from TCRdb's copy, which holds only in-frame ones; the method was immunoSEQ multiplex PCR. The sample includes about 110,000 clones, around 84% of them seen just once. Sequenced sample: peripheral blood. Receptor source: a human donor in a cohort sampled during active COVID-19.

The CDR3 is CASSPETGGGTQYF. For the CDR3, the DNA is TGTGCCAGCTCACCAGAGACAGGGGGAGGGACCCAGTACTTC. The rearrangement uses TRBV18 and TRBJ2-5, with TRBD1 identical over 9 bases. Germline loops: CDR1 KGHSH, CDR2 LQKENI. The CDR3 totals 14 residues. Trimming at V came to 2 bases and at J to 7 bases, leaving 5 bases not matched to a gene.

V is TRBV6-2 or TRBV6-3 and J is TRBJ2-7, with 11 bases fitting TRBD2. CDR1 and CDR2 from the germline V gene are MNHEY and SVGEGT. The CDR3 consists of 17 residues. Unmatched junction bases numbered 4, after V lost 0 bases and J lost 0 bases. The CDR3 DNA follows: TGTGCCAGCAGTTACTCGGTAGCGGGGGGGCTCTCCTACGAGCAGTACTTC. Translated, it gives CASSYSVAGGLSYEQYF.